The 22 T cell receptor beta chains given below trace back to one sample, sequenced in a study of graft-versus-host responses after intestinal transplantation. Some clones are missing from TCRdb's copy, which holds only in-frame ones; the method was immunoSEQ multiplex PCR. Of some 12,000 clones listed, over 90% are singletons. The sample consisted of PBMCs, taken 109 to 110 days after intestinal transplant. These receptor sequences come from a human patient who received an intestinal transplant, so some T cells may come from the graft donor.

The J gene is TRBJ2-7, the V gene TRBV6-1; D ambiguous. The CDR3 length is 15 residues. The V end was cut by 0 bases, the J end by 0 bases, with 9 bases between. Germline V gene lookup returns CDR1 MNHNS and CDR2 SASEGT. Here the CDR3 reads CASSEALASSYEQYF. In DNA form, the CDR3 reads TGTGCCAGCAGTGAAGCGCTTGCTAGCTCCTACGAGCAGTACTTC.

The chain joins TRBV29-1 to TRBJ2-3; possibly TRBD2 for D (6 bases). Trimming left V 8 bases short and J 0 bases short, with 21 bases between. Germline CDR1 SQVTM, CDR2 ANQGSEA. The CDR3 is 16 amino acids. Here the CDR3 DNA reads TGCAGCACCCAGGAGGCGGGAAGAACTAGCACAGATACGCAGTATTTT. It yields the protein CSTQEAGRTSTDTQYF.

The chain links TRBV11-1 to TRBJ2-1; possible D gene TRBD1, 5 bases. The CDR3 contains 12 residues. The germline gives CDR1 SGHAT, CDR2 FQDESV (reference sequence). V was cut by 5 bases and J by 6 bases, with 8 bases left in between. The CDR3 spells CASSPGCNEQFF. The CDR3 DNA follows: TGTGCCAGCAGCCCAGGGTGCAATGAGCAGTTCTTC. Full variable domain (outside the CDR3, taken from reference TRBV11-1 and TRBJ2-1): EAEVAQSPRYKITEKSQAVAFWCDPISGHATLYWYRQILGQGPELLVQFQDESVVDDSQLPKDRFSAERLKGVDSTLKIQPAELGDSAMYLCASSPGCNEQFFGPGTRLTVL.

The chain combines TRBV5-1 with TRBJ2-1; D not certain. The V gene's germline CDR1 is SGHRS and CDR2 YFSETQ. Trimming left V 2 bases short and J 4 bases short, with 40 bases between. The CDR3 loop spans 24 amino acids. CDR3 amino acids: CASSFPLVNLRSGAGQKFYNEQFF. CDR3 sequence (DNA): TGCGCCAGCAGCTTCCCGCTCGTAAATCTTCGCTCCGGAGCTGGGCAGAAATTTTACAATGAGCAGTTCTTC. Filled out from reference TRBV5-1 and TRBJ2-1, the complete variable domain reads KAGVTQTPRYLIKTRGQQVTLSCSPISGHRSVSWYQQTPGQGLQFLFEYFSETQRNKGNFPGRFSGRQFSNSRSEMNVSTLELGDSALYLCASSFPLVNLRSGAGQKFYNEQFFGPGTRLTVL.

The chain combines TRBV4-1 with TRBJ2-1; 7 positions agree with TRBD2. Trimming cost V 3 bases and J 0 bases; bases outside gene matches: 8. The germline V gene has CDR1 MGHRA and CDR2 YSYEKL. The CDR3 has 17 amino acids. CDR3 sequence reads: CASSHPREGNSYNEQFF. In nucleotides, the CDR3 is TGCGCCAGCAGCCATCCGAGGGAGGGGAACTCCTACAATGAGCAGTTCTTC.

V is TRBV5-1 and J is TRBJ2-3; 9 bases fit TRBD2. V dropped 0 bases and J dropped 4; count of bases not matched to a gene: 6. This CDR3 has 16 amino acids. The germline V gene has CDR1 SGHRS and CDR2 YFSETQ. The CDR3 DNA follows: TGCGCCAGCAGCTTGGCCTTAGCGGGAGAGGCAGATACGCAGTATTTT. Translated, it gives CASSLALAGEADTQYF.

The V and J genes are TRBV7-8 and TRBJ2-2; 9 nucleotides agree with TRBD2. The V gene end was trimmed by 1 base and the J gene end by 7 bases; junction bases not matched to a gene: 7. CDR1 and CDR2 from the germline V gene are SGHVS and FQNEAQ. The CDR3 totals 16 residues. This chain's CDR3 is CASSLGLAGVVGELFF. CDR3 coding DNA: TGTGCCAGCAGCTTAGGATTAGCGGGAGTAGTCGGGGAGCTGTTTTTT.

In regard to this clone: One end of the junction is discordant with germline, which a read error may explain. The chain has TRBV2 and TRBJ1-2; D is unresolved. This CDR3 has 15 residues. Germline V gives CDR1 SNHLY, CDR2 FYNNEI. CDR3 in amino acids: CASSKASGVMGGYTF. Written as DNA, the CDR3 is TGTGCCAGCAGTAAAGCGTCTGGGGTCATGGGTGGCTACACCTTC.

V gene TRBV6-1 combines with J gene TRBJ1-2; D is uncertain. V gave up 3 bases and J gave up 8 bases, with 7 bases separating them. CDR1 MNHNS and CDR2 SASEGT come from the germline V gene. CDR3 length: 11 residues. The CDR3 bases are TGTGCCAGCAGTGAGTTGGGGGGCTACACCTTC. This sequence encodes CASSELGGYTF.

V and J are TRBV27 and TRBJ2-1; D is possibly TRBD2 (5 bases). Trimming pared 4 bases from V and 5 bases from J, leaving 15 bases between. The CDR3 totals 15 residues. Looked up from germline, CDR1 is MNHEY and CDR2 is SMNVEV (reference sequence). The CDR3 loop is CASSSLGGADNEQFF. The DNA of the CDR3 is TGTGCCAGCAGTTCACTAGGAGGAGCGGACAATGAGCAGTTCTTC.

V usage is TRBV29-1 and J usage is TRBJ2-1; weak D call: TRBD2 (5 bases). Germline V gene lookup returns CDR1 SQVTM and CDR2 ANQGSEA. CDR3 length equals 11 residues. Between the trimmed V and J ends, which lost 4 bases and 16 bases, there was a span of 17 bases. This chain's CDR3 is CSVGAKWGVFF. In DNA, the CDR3 is TGCAGCGTTGGAGCCAAGTGGGGAGTTTTCTTC.

This CDR3 is CASSPRQIYGYTF. In DNA form, the CDR3 reads TGTGCCAGCAGCCCAAGACAGATCTATGGCTACACCTTC. The rearrangement uses TRBV5-5 and TRBJ1-2; possibly TRBD1 for D (5 bases). With 4 bases removed from V and 4 bases from J, the gap between germline ends came to 11 bases. Germline assignment: CDR1 SGHKS and CDR2 YYEKEE (reference sequence). The CDR3 spans 13 residues.

The rearrangement joins TRBV6-5 to TRBJ2-1; 9 bases fit TRBD2. Trimming cost V 0 bases and J 9 bases; bases outside gene matches: 6. This CDR3 has 15 amino acids. Germline lookup yields CDR1 MNHEY and CDR2 SVGAGI. The DNA of the CDR3 is TGTGCCAGCAGTTACTCGACTAGCGGCGGGGCTGAGCAGTTCTTC. It yields the protein CASSYSTSGGAEQFF.

V gene TRBV6-5 combines with J gene TRBJ2-5; 7 positions agree with TRBD1. Germline CDR1 and CDR2: MNHEY and SVGAGI. With V trimmed by 2 bases and J by 5 bases, 5 bases remained unmatched. The CDR3 extends over 14 amino acids. CDR3 coding DNA: TGTGCCAGCAGTTACGAGGGGGCGCGGGAGACCCAGTACTTC. Its translation is CASSYEGARETQYF.

The chain links TRBV29-1 to TRBJ2-7, with 7 bases aligning to TRBD2. CDR1 SQVTM and CDR2 ANQGSEA come from the germline V gene. The J segment lost 2 bases and the V segment lost 6 bases, leaving 4 bases of the junction unmatched. The CDR3 sequence is 12 residues long. CDR3: CSVSSGPYEQYF. The CDR3 nucleotides are TGCAGCGTGTCTAGCGGTCCCTACGAGCAGTACTTC.

This clone was detected only once. The gene calls are TRBV9 and TRBJ1-1, with no clear D. Trimming left V 0 bases short and J 5 bases short, with 5 bases between. This CDR3 region has 12 residues. Germline V lookup: CDR1 SGDLS, CDR2 YYNGEE. CDR3 DNA: TGTGCCAGCAGCGTAGGGGAGACTGAAGCTTTCTTT. It codes for CASSVGETEAFF.

The rearrangement uses TRBV7-2 and TRBJ2-1; 8 positions match TRBD2. J lost 6 bases, V lost 5 bases, and 6 bases had no gene match. Germline-derived CDR1 and CDR2 are SGHTA and FQGNSA. This CDR3 has 14 amino acids. This CDR3 reads CASSRGTRANEQFF. DNA for the CDR3: TGTGCCAGCAGCCGCGGGACTAGGGCCAATGAGCAGTTCTTC.

This clone was seen once. The chain has TRBV5-4 and TRBJ2-5; D perhaps matches TRBD2 (6 bases). V was pared by 4 bases and J by 2 bases, with 9 bases between. CDR1 is SGHNT, CDR2 YYREEE, per germline (reference sequence). CDR3 length: 13 amino acids. This CDR3 reads CASSGGVQETQYF. The CDR3 DNA reads TGTGCCAGCAGCGGAGGGGTACAAGAGACCCAGTACTTC.

V and J are TRBV2 and TRBJ2-4; 7 nucleotides match TRBD2. Losses at the gene ends were 1 base for V and 7 bases for J; bases not matched to a gene: 10. The CDR3 is made up of 16 amino acids. CDR1 is SNHLY and CDR2 is FYNNEI in the germline V gene. The CDR3 loop reads CASSEGTSAPRNIQYF. CDR3 DNA sequence: TGTGCCAGCAGTGAAGGGACTAGTGCCCCAAGGAACATTCAGTACTTC.

The chain joins TRBV6-1 to TRBJ2-3; D not certain. V dropped 5 bases and J dropped 0 bases, with 12 bases sitting between them. The V gene's germline CDR1 is MNHNS and CDR2 SASEGT. The CDR3 runs to 15 residues. The CDR3 coding sequence is TGTGCCAGCAGTCGGACCTTACCTAGCACAGATACGCAGTATTTT. This translates into CASSRTLPSTDTQYF.

V is TRBV5-6 and J is TRBJ1-1; perhaps TRBD1 as D (5 bases). This CDR3 contains 16 residues. The V end lost 2 bases, the J end lost 3 bases, and 17 bases lay between the germline ends. Germline-derived CDR1 and CDR2 are SGHDT and YYEEEE. CDR3 nucleotides: TGTGCCAGCAGCTTCCGCTGGAGAGGGGCGGACACTGAAGCTTTCTTT. Translating it yields CASSFRWRGADTEAFF. The full variable domain, its missing parts supplied by reference TRBV5-6 and TRBJ1-1, is DAGVTQSPTHLIKTRGQQVTLRCSPKSGHDTVSWYQQALGQGPQFIFQYYEEEERQRGNFPDRFSGHQFPNYSSELNVNALLLGDSALYLCASSFRWRGADTEAFFGQGTRLTVV.

This chain joins TRBV30 and TRBJ1-3; D is perhaps TRBD1 (5 bases). Between the trimmed V and J ends, which lost 4 bases and 1 base, there was a span of 17 bases. In germline, CDR1 is GTSNPN, CDR2 SVGIG (reference sequence). This CDR3 spans 16 amino acids. The CDR3 region has the DNA TGTGCCTGGATGAGGGGAAAGTGGTTTTCTGGAAACACCATATATTTT. Translating gives CAWMRGKWFSGNTIYF.